This T cell receptor (beta chain) was recovered during a study of chemoradiotherapy in HPV16-positive cancers. Across the study: Candidate HPV-specific clones and shared TCR motifs came from a couple of HPV16-positive patients.

J gave up 0 bases and V 2 bases, and 13 bases lay outside the gene matches. This CDR3 is built from 18 residues. Germline V gene sequence: CDR1 SGHRS, CDR2 YFSETQ. Assay: immunoSEQ multiplex PCR; the TCRdb copy retains only in-frame clones and omits some. The data hold over a thousand clones, with around 40% observed a single time. Note on this clone: Its target is unknown.

Overall study findings and caveats: Candidate HPV-specific clones and E7-related TCR motifs grew in tumor during treatment.

Sampling was conducted from a patient who underwent chemoradiotherapy. The origin of this receptor is a human donor with HPV-associated anogenital cancer. The gene calls are TRBV5-1 and TRBJ1-1; TRBD1 matches 7 bases. The CDR3 reads CASSLNSMGQSMNTEAFF. The CDR3 DNA reads TGCGCCAGCAGCTTAAACTCCATGGGACAGAGCATGAACACTGAAGCTTTCTTT.